The source of this T cell receptor (beta chain) is a study of T cell changes during pregnancy in multiple sclerosis. Generated by immunoSEQ multiplex PCR, the TCRdb table keeps only in-frame clones and is missing some. The sample yields about 40,000 clones, 70% to 90% seen once. The sample was CD4+ T cells from peripheral blood mononuclear cells, taken before pregnancy. This clonotype originated in a female donor with multiple sclerosis, enrolled in a pregnancy study.

For the CDR3, the DNA is TGCGCCAGCAGACGCCGGGACAGTAGCAATCAGCCCCAGCATTTT. It specifies CASRRRDSSNQPQHF. V gene TRBV4-1 combines with J gene TRBJ1-5; 7 nucleotides align to TRBD1. The CDR3 contains 15 residues. V dropped 6 bases and J dropped 0; count of bases not matched to a gene: 5. The germline CDR1 and CDR2 sequences are MGHRA and YSYEKL.